Here is one T cell receptor beta chain with its context. The specificity of this receptor is unknown. Qualities for individual bases were not recorded, and no much larger clone is one base off. Libraries were prepared through the immunoSEQ multiplex PCR assay. As stored in TCRdb, this immuneACCESS dataset retains in-frame rearrangements with V and J assigned. A fraction of the clones does not appear; measured against another copy, unresolved V genes explain less than half of the discrepancy, and the remainder lacks a known reason. Present in this sample are tens of thousands of clones, about nine tenths of which were seen just once. In total, the top ten clones hold about 4% of the sample. The data originate from a study of control samples from healthy donors and cancer patients (dated by TCRdb to 2020 to 2022). Unmatched junction bases come to 7, with V trimmed by 4 bases and J by 3 bases. From its cysteine to its phenylalanine, the CDR3 spans 17 amino acids. The sequence is cut down to CDR3 DNA, 51 bases in frame from base 1. The germline V gene (reference sequence) provides CDR1 LNHDA and CDR2 SQIVND.

The sequence came from a woman between 18 and 29 years old in good health. The chain joins TRBV19 to TRBJ1-5; the junction holds 12 bases that match TRBD1. The sequencing input was blood. In nucleotides, the sequence is TGTGCCAGTAGTACCGGGGGGACAGGGGGCCTCAATCAGCCCCAGCATTTT. It is translated as CASSTGGTGGLNQPQHF.